The 17 T cell receptor beta chains presented below share a single source sample, sequenced in a study of shared clonotypes between healthy human individuals. Naive CD8 cells lacked CD45RO, underwent positive selection for CCR7 and left out terminally differentiated effector memory CD45RA+ cells. Produced via immunoSEQ multiplex PCR; TCRdb's table is partial and in-frame only. The sample holds about 820,000 clones; over 90% are singletons and the top ten take approximately 25%. The specimen was naive CD8+ T cells sorted from blood. These receptors were obtained from a man younger than 45 in good health.

As regards this clone: Mismatch with germline at one junction end may stem from a read error. The CDR3 loop is CSLEKPTSTDMQYF. DNA for the CDR3: TGCAGCTTGGAGAAACCCACTAGCACAGATATGCAGTATTTT. The J gene is TRBJ2-3, the V gene TRBV29-1; tentatively, D is TRBD2 (6 bases). The CDR3 spans 14 residues. Germline V CDR1 and CDR2: SQVTM, ANQGSEA.

The chain is built from TRBV15 and TRBJ1-1, with D hard to call. Looked up from germline, CDR1 is LNHNV and CDR2 is YYDKDF (reference sequence). The V gene lost 4 bases and the J gene lost 1 base, with 16 bases spanning the gap. The CDR3 consists of 16 residues. CDR3 DNA sequence: TGTGCCACCAGCACTAACGAAGCGTCTAGGAACACTGAAGCTTTCTTT. It codes for CATSTNEASRNTEAFF.

The rearrangement joins TRBV4-1 to TRBJ2-5, with 11 positions matching TRBD2. J lost 3 bases, V lost 2 bases, and 2 bases had no gene match. This CDR3 has 15 residues. The germline CDR1 and CDR2 sequences are MGHRA and YSYEKL. Here the CDR3 reads CASSQLAGGKETQYF. CDR3 in DNA: TGCGCCAGCAGCCAACTAGCGGGAGGAAAAGAGACCCAGTACTTC.

The CDR3 DNA follows: TGTGCCAGCAGTTTATATATACCCCCCATAACGGGAGGGCCTCTTAGGGATACGCAGTATTTT. This translates into CASSLYIPPITGGPLRDTQYF. The chain uses TRBV28 and TRBJ2-3; 8 nucleotides agree with TRBD2. There are 21 residues in the CDR3. Trimming removed 1 base from V and 6 bases from J; junction bases left unmatched: 24. CDR1 is MDHEN, CDR2 SYDVKM, per germline.

The chain joins TRBV27 to TRBJ2-4, with 8 nucleotides matching TRBD2. Trimming at V came to 6 bases and at J to 0 bases, leaving 7 bases not matched to a gene. This CDR3 contains 16 residues. In germline, CDR1 is MNHEY, CDR2 SMNVEV (reference sequence). The CDR3 DNA reads as TGTGCCAGCAGCTCGGGGGGGGGCGCAGCCAAAAACATTCAGTACTTC. Translated: CASSSGGGAAKNIQYF.

This rearrangement joins TRBV27 to TRBJ1-2; possible D gene TRBD1, 6 bases. CDR3 length: 13 amino acids. V lost 8 bases to trimming and J lost 8 bases, with 18 bases between them. CDR1 is MNHEY, CDR2 SMNVEV, per germline (reference sequence). The CDR3 DNA follows: TGTGCCAGCGGTACGTCAGGGGTCCAAGGCTACACCTTC. This translates into CASGTSGVQGYTF.

The chain carries TRBV7-6 and TRBJ1-1; 7 bases align to TRBD1. There are 13 residues in the CDR3. CDR1 and CDR2 from the germline V gene are SGHVS and FNYEAQ. The trim removed 2 bases at V and 5 bases at J, leaving 2 bases unmatched. In nucleotides, the CDR3 is TGTGCCAGCAGCTTAACAGGGGCGACTGAAGCTTTCTTT. Its protein product is CASSLTGATEAFF.

In regard to this clone: The sample holds other DNA sequences that translate to the same CDR3. The chain employs TRBV7-7 and TRBJ2-1, with D possibly TRBD2 on 6 matching bases. The length of the CDR3 is 14 residues. Germline V CDR1 and CDR2: SSHAT, FNYEAQ (reference sequence). Trimming pared 3 bases from V and 1 base from J, leaving 7 bases between. CDR3 region: CASSLGGSYNEQFF. The CDR3 DNA is TGTGCCAGCAGCTTGGGGGGTTCCTACAATGAGCAGTTCTTC.

This chain joins TRBV27 and TRBJ2-1, with TRBD2 matching 9 bases. Germline CDR1 MNHEY, CDR2 SMNVEV (reference sequence). Losses at the gene ends were 5 bases for V and 8 bases for J; bases not matched to a gene: 7. The CDR3 spans 14 residues. In nucleotides, the CDR3 is TGTGCCAGCAGTATACCGGGACTAGCTGATGAGCAGTTCTTC. Protein sequence: CASSIPGLADEQFF.

J is TRBJ2-7 and V is TRBV5-1; 8 bases agree with TRBD1. Trimming cost V 0 bases and J 5 bases; bases outside gene matches: 7. The length of the CDR3 is 15 residues. Germline CDR1 and CDR2: SGHRS and YFSETQ. In DNA form, the CDR3 reads TGCGCCAGCAGCTTGGAAGGACAGGGTGTCGACGAGCAGTACTTC. Translating gives CASSLEGQGVDEQYF.

V gene TRBV27 combines with J gene TRBJ1-2; D gene unclear. The CDR3 extends over 16 amino acids. Germline-derived CDR1 and CDR2 are MNHEY and SMNVEV (reference sequence). V lost 6 bases and J lost 0, with 17 bases in between. The CDR3 reads CASSPYPTDSNYGYTF. As DNA, the CDR3 is TGTGCCAGCAGCCCTTATCCCACAGATTCTAACTATGGCTACACCTTC.

The chain links TRBV30 to TRBJ2-3, with D perhaps matching TRBD1 (6 bases). Trimming cost V 0 bases and J 4 bases, with 11 bases left between them. The CDR3 is made up of 14 amino acids. Germline V CDR1 and CDR2: GTSNPN, SVGIG (reference sequence). CDR3 bases: TGTGCCTGGAGTGTAGTGGGGGCCTCAGATACGCAGTATTTT. Translation gives CAWSVVGASDTQYF.

The rearrangement uses TRBV6-1 and TRBJ2-7; 7 nucleotides line up with TRBD1. In germline, CDR1 is MNHNS, CDR2 SASEGT. V trimming: 7 bases; J trimming: 3 bases; junction bases outside the gene matches: 9. The CDR3 has 14 residues. The CDR3 here is CASISGTDDYEQYF. The CDR3 nucleotides are TGTGCCAGCATTTCCGGGACAGACGACTACGAGCAGTACTTC.

The CDR3 spells CASSFAGGVNEQFF. The DNA of the CDR3 is TGTGCCAGCAGCTTCGCGGGAGGGGTCAATGAGCAGTTCTTC. This rearrangement joins TRBV5-4 to TRBJ2-1; TRBD2 agrees at 9 bases. Germline V CDR1 and CDR2: SGHNT, YYREEE (reference sequence). The CDR3 is made up of 14 amino acids. V dropped 2 bases and J dropped 6; count of bases not matched to a gene: 3.

V is TRBV10-3 and J is TRBJ2-7; D perhaps matches TRBD1 (5 bases). V was shortened by 5 bases and J by 0 bases, with 8 bases between the two germline ends. Per the germline V gene, CDR1 is ENHRY and CDR2 is SYGVKD. CDR3 size: 13 residues. This CDR3 is CAISPDTSYEQYF. The CDR3 region has the DNA TGTGCCATCAGTCCGGACACCTCCTACGAGCAGTACTTC.

The J gene is TRBJ2-3, the V gene TRBV28; TRBD2 matches at 11 bases. The ends lost 7 bases at V and 2 bases at J; junction bases unmatched: 17. This CDR3 is 19 amino acids long. The germline CDR1 and CDR2 sequences are MDHEN and SYDVKM. The CDR3 region is CASIGSVPGLAAHTDTQYF. The CDR3 nucleotides read TGTGCCAGCATCGGGTCCGTTCCGGGACTAGCGGCACACACAGATACGCAGTATTTT.

The rearrangement joins TRBV4-1 to TRBJ2-3, with a weak D call TRBD1 (5 bases). The V and J ends lost 0 bases and 9 bases respectively, with 10 bases between them. This CDR3 has 13 amino acids. Germline V CDR1 and CDR2: MGHRA, YSYEKL. The CDR3 protein is CASSQEWQGTQYF. The CDR3 nucleotides read TGCGCCAGCAGCCAAGAGTGGCAGGGAACGCAGTATTTT.